This T cell receptor beta chain originates from a study of human T cells and chemical hapten exposure. Study-wide findings and caveats: In the PT1 data, expanded TCR counts showed a positive correlation with patch test score.

This clonotype appeared many times. Its specificity is unknown. Germline V gives CDR1 LNHNV, CDR2 YYDKDF (reference sequence). This CDR3 is 13 amino acids long. The J segment lost 4 bases and the V segment lost 5 bases, leaving 5 bases of the junction unmatched. TCRdb independently ran MiXCR on the RACE reads; one entry per CDR3 protein. The profile covers 65,000 to 100,000 distinct CDR3 sequences, with 6% to 8.5% appearing a single time and 1% to 1.5% taken by the ten largest. Time point denoted: patch test 2, 6 weeks after DPC sensitization. Indicated treatment: therapeutic diphenylcyclopropenone sensitization with weekly scalp DPC. Alopecia patients, 18 to 70 years old and DPC-suitable, served as donors.

The source was whole blood, collected in connection with sensitization to the hapten diphenylcyclopropenone (DPC). This TCR came from a young woman with alopecia areata. Some clones in this sample may be carry-over from other donors' samples. The chain has TRBV15 and TRBJ2-7; 7 bases agree with TRBD1. The CDR3, as DNA: TGTGCCACCAGCTACTACAGGGGTTACGAGCAGTACTTC. This codes for CATSYYRGYEQYF.